This passage covers 20 T cell receptor beta chains from one sample sequenced in a study of human T cells and chemical hapten exposure. Stated time point: patch test 2, 6 weeks after DPC sensitization. Treatment described: therapeutic diphenylcyclopropenone sensitization with weekly scalp DPC. TCRdb re-called the RACE reads with MiXCR, one entry per CDR3 protein. This sample yields around 360,000 distinct CDR3 sequences, of which about 6.3% are seen a single time; around 6.1% belongs to the top ten. The sequenced sample was whole blood, obtained in connection with sensitization to the hapten diphenylcyclopropenone (DPC). These TCRs come from a young woman with alopecia areata. Some clones in this sample may be carry-over from other donors' samples.

This clonotype was counted between two and nine times. This chain connects TRBV6-4 to TRBJ2-3, with D perhaps TRBD1 or TRBD2 (5 bases each). Per germline, CDR1 MRHNA and CDR2 SNTAGT. The CDR3 totals 15 residues. Trimming cost V 8 bases and J 5 bases, with 20 bases left between them. CDR3 sequence reads: CASLSGQGERDTQYF. CDR3 nucleotide sequence: TGTGCCAGCTTGTCCGGGCAGGGAGAGCGAGATACGCAGTATTTT.

At least ten counts were recorded for this clonotype. The V and J genes are TRBV29-1 and TRBJ1-4, with 10 bases fitting TRBD1. V was clipped by 3 bases and J by 7 bases; unmatched bases: 2. Germline CDR1 SQVTM, CDR2 ANQGSEA. The CDR3 totals 13 residues. CDR3 sequence (DNA): TGCAGCGTTGACGGACAGGGGGGTGAAAAACTGTTTTTT. Its protein product is CSVDGQGGEKLFF.

V and J are TRBV7-7 and TRBJ2-3; a possible D gene is TRBD2 (5 bases). The germline V gene encodes CDR1 SSHAT and CDR2 FNYEAQ (reference sequence). The CDR3 extends over 13 amino acids. The CDR3 bases are TGTGCTAGCCGGGAAGGTAACACAGATACGCAGTATTTT. It specifies CASREGNTDTQYF.

This clonotype appeared a few times. V is TRBV7-9 and J is TRBJ2-3; no reliable D call. Per the germline V gene, CDR1 is SEHNR and CDR2 is FQNEAQ (reference sequence). V lost 5 bases and J lost 6, with 18 bases in between. The CDR3 has 15 amino acids. The CDR3 DNA reads TGTGCCAGCAGCCCCACCGGAGAGTCCTACGATACGCAGTATTTT. Translation: CASSPTGESYDTQYF.

This chain uses TRBV7-9 with TRBJ1-2, with D perhaps TRBD1 (5 bases). CDR3 length equals 15 residues. Germline V gene lookup returns CDR1 SEHNR and CDR2 FQNEAQ (reference sequence). Trimming shortened V by 4 bases and J by 4 bases, and 16 bases separated the two germline ends. The CDR3 coding sequence is TGTGCCAGCAGCTACCCAGGACGGGGGACCTATGGCTACACCTTC. It is translated as CASSYPGRGTYGYTF.

This clonotype was counted many times. At one of its ends the junction is not consistent with the germline gene, which may arise from a read error. The rearrangement joins TRBV6-6 to TRBJ1-5, with D unclear. This CDR3 has 13 amino acids. The germline V gene has CDR1 MNHNY and CDR2 SVGAGI (reference sequence). The CDR3 nucleotides read TGTGCCAGCAGCTACTCCCTACTCCAGCCCCAGCATTTT. Its translation is CASSYSLLQPQHF.

Ten or more counts support this clonotype. V is TRBV12-3 or TRBV12-4 and J is TRBJ1-2, with D possibly matching TRBD1 (5 bases). Between the trimmed V and J ends, which lost 3 bases and 3 bases, there was a span of 8 bases. The CDR3 totals 13 residues. CDR3 loop: CASSLSTDYGYTF. DNA of the CDR3: TGTGCCAGCAGTTTGTCGACAGACTATGGCTACACCTTC.

CDR3 residues: CASTRQGRTEAFF. The CDR3 DNA sequence: TGTGCCAGCACCCGACAGGGACGGACTGAAGCTTTCTTT. V is TRBV6-5 and J is TRBJ1-1; 7 positions match TRBD1. The V gene's germline CDR1 is MNHEY and CDR2 SVGAGI. J was trimmed by 5 bases and V by 7 bases; bases with no gene match: 7. The CDR3 is 13 residues long.

This clonotype was counted only a few times. The chain is built from TRBV6-2 or TRBV6-3 and TRBJ2-5; 14 bases map to TRBD2. Germline V gene data show CDR1 as MNHEY and CDR2 as SVGEGT. The CDR3 covers 16 residues. Trimming at V came to 6 bases and at J to 5 bases, leaving 8 bases not matched to a gene. CDR3 DNA sequence: TGTGCCAGCAGCCCCGGACTAGCGGGGGGCAGGGAGACCCAGTACTTC. Translating it yields CASSPGLAGGRETQYF.

This clonotype has at least ten counts. The V gene is TRBV7-2, the J gene TRBJ1-1, with 8 positions matching TRBD1. Germline CDR1 reads SGHTA; CDR2 reads FQGNSA. This CDR3 is built from 14 residues. The V and J ends lost 4 bases and 3 bases, in that order; junction bases with no gene match: 4. The CDR3 DNA sequence: TGTGCCAGCAGCTCTTGGACAGGGTACACTGAAGCTTTCTTT. It yields the protein CASSSWTGYTEAFF.

Only a few counts were recorded for this clonotype. This rearrangement joins TRBV6-1 to TRBJ2-3, with D possibly being TRBD1 (6 bases). The CDR3 length is 14 residues. With 4 bases removed from V and 4 bases from J, the gap between germline ends came to 12 bases. The V gene's germline CDR1 is MNHNS and CDR2 SASEGT. In nucleotides, the CDR3 is TGTGCCAGCAGTGCTATAACAGGGCCAGATACGCAGTATTTT. Protein: CASSAITGPDTQYF.

This clonotype has ten or more counts. This rearrangement joins TRBV24-1 to TRBJ1-1; D is ambiguous. The CDR3 runs 13 residues. Trimming pared 6 bases from V and 1 base from J, leaving 8 bases between. CDR1 and CDR2 (germline): KGHDR, SFDVKD. CDR3 protein: CATSTEANTEAFF. The CDR3 DNA is TGTGCCACCAGTACAGAGGCGAACACTGAAGCTTTCTTT.

The chain is built from TRBV12-3 or TRBV12-4 and TRBJ1-1; D perhaps matches TRBD1 (5 bases). The length of the CDR3 is 13 residues. Trimming shortened V by 6 bases and J by 1 base, and 9 bases separated the two germline ends. The CDR3 DNA follows: TGTGCCAGCAGACAGGTAGAGAACACTGAAGCTTTCTTT. Translated: CASRQVENTEAFF.

This clonotype has more than one count but fewer than ten. This sequence joins TRBV7-8 and TRBJ2-5, with D perhaps matching TRBD2 (5 bases). V lost 1 base to trimming and J lost 5 bases, with 23 bases between them. This CDR3 region has 18 residues. Looked up from germline, CDR1 is SGHVS and CDR2 is FQNEAQ. DNA for the CDR3: TGTGCCAGCAGCTTAGGGGTACTTTCGACCGGCCCGGGGGAGACCCAGTACTTC. It specifies CASSLGVLSTGPGETQYF. Full variable domain (remainder filled in from reference TRBV7-8 and TRBJ2-5): GAGVSQSPRYKVAKRGQDVALRCDPISGHVSLFWYQQALGQGPEFLTYFQNEAQLDKSGLPSDRFFAERPEGSVSTLKIQRTQQEDSAVYLCASSLGVLSTGPGETQYFGPGTRLLVL.

The J gene is TRBJ2-3, the V gene TRBV5-1; 11 bases match TRBD2. The CDR3 contains 15 residues. Germline V gene data show CDR1 as SGHRS and CDR2 as YFSETQ. V lost 0 bases, J lost 9 bases, and 6 bases stayed unmatched. The CDR3 DNA sequence: TGCGCCAGCAGCTTGGATGGTAGCGGGAGGGTAACGCAGTATTTT. Its translation: CASSLDGSGRVTQYF.

This clonotype was recorded a few times. The chain joins TRBV6-2 or TRBV6-3 to TRBJ1-1, with D perhaps matching TRBD1 (6 bases). V was cut by 5 bases and J by 5 bases, with 27 bases left in between. The CDR3 contains 18 residues. Germline V lookup: CDR1 MNHEY, CDR2 SVGEGT. CDR3 bases: TGTGCCAGCAGTCCCCGCACAGGGTCCTCACGAGGAGGGACTGAAGCTTTCTTT. This translates into CASSPRTGSSRGGTEAFF.

The sample holds a few counts of this clonotype. The rearrangement links TRBV9 to TRBJ2-1; 8 nucleotides match TRBD2. The germline gives CDR1 SGDLS, CDR2 YYNGEE. The V segment lost 4 bases and the J segment 5 bases; nucleotides outside the gene matches: 8. This CDR3 contains 15 residues. The CDR3 loop is CASSQTGTRDNEQFF. The DNA for the CDR3 is TGTGCCAGCAGCCAAACCGGGACTAGGGACAATGAGCAGTTCTTC. The complete variable domain, with remaining parts taken from reference TRBV9 and TRBJ2-1, reads DSGVTQTPKHLITATGQRVTLRCSPRSGDLSVYWYQQSLDQGLQFLIQYYNGEERAKGNILERFSAQQFPDLHSELNLSSLELGDSALYFCASSQTGTRDNEQFFGPGTRLTVL.

The chain employs TRBV2 and TRBJ1-1; D unresolved. The V gene lost 7 bases and the J gene lost 0 bases, with 9 bases spanning the gap. This CDR3 spans 13 amino acids. Germline V gene lookup returns CDR1 SNHLY and CDR2 FYNNEI. The CDR3 here is CASTPSMNTEAFF. The CDR3 bases are TGTGCCAGCACTCCATCGATGAACACTGAAGCTTTCTTT.

This clonotype was seen a few times. The V and J genes are TRBV10-3 and TRBJ2-1; no clear D gene. CDR1 is ENHRY and CDR2 is SYGVKD in the germline V gene. Trimming shortened V by 2 bases and J by 8 bases, and 4 bases separated the two germline ends. The CDR3 spans 11 residues. The CDR3 DNA sequence: TGTGCCATCAGTGAGGGGTATGAGCAGTTCTTC. Translation gives CAISEGYEQFF.

The genes are TRBV12-3 or TRBV12-4 and TRBJ1-5, with D possibly being TRBD1 (6 bases). The CDR3 extends over 14 amino acids. Trimming pared 6 bases from V and 5 bases from J, leaving 14 bases between. The CDR3, as DNA: TGTGCCAGCAGCTTCGACAGGAGAGATCAGCCCCAGCATTTT. Translated: CASSFDRRDQPQHF.